This T cell receptor beta chain was captured by sequencing in a study of tumor and adjacent non-tumor tissue in lung cancer. RNA was extracted from bulk tissue without any cell sorting. Points on this clonotype: The junction does not match germline at one end; this may be a read error.

TCRbeta libraries were built with three rounds of nested PCR, modified from ARM-PCR. TCRdb recomputed calls from the multiplex PCR reads with MiXCR, one row per CDR3 protein. The repertoire consists of approximately 86,000 distinct CDR3 sequences, with around 70% occurring once and the leading ten covering roughly a tenth. This CDR3 spans 15 amino acids. Germline V gene data show CDR1 as MNHNY and CDR2 as SVGAGI (reference sequence). Sequenced: lung tumor tissue. This TCR came from a woman aged 35 to 49 with non-small cell lung cancer. The V gene is TRBV6-6, the J gene TRBJ2-5, with TRBD2 as a possible D gene (6 bases). CDR3 DNA sequence: TGCGCCAGCAGTTTCAGCGGGTCTGTGTGTGAGACCCAGTACTTC. Translation: CASSFSGSVCETQYF.